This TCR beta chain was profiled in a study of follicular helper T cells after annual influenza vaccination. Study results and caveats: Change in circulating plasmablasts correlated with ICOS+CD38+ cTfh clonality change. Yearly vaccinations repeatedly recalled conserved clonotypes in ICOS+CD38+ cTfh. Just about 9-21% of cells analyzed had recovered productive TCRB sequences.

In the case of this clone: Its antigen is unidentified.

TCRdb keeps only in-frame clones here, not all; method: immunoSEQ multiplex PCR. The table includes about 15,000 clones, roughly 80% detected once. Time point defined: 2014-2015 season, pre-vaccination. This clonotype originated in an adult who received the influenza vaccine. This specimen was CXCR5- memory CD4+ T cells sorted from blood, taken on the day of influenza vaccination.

CDR3 protein: CASGGGDYGYTF. CDR3 in DNA: TGTGCTAGTGGTGGGGGGGACTATGGCTACACCTTC. V is TRBV12-5 and J is TRBJ1-2, with D perhaps TRBD1 (5 bases). Trimming took off 5 bases at V and 3 bases at J, with 7 bases between the two ends. Germline-derived CDR1 and CDR2 are LGHNT and FRNRAP. The CDR3 spans 12 residues.